This T cell receptor (beta chain) was recorded in a study of shared clonotypes between healthy human individuals. CD45RO-negative CD8 cells positively selected for CCR7 made up the naive population, which excluded terminally differentiated effector memory CD45RA+ cells. Deep-level running was used for the assay. Clones were read by immunoSEQ multiplex PCR, and TCRdb kept only the in-frame ones, dropping some. This table has millions of clones, over 85% appearing once. V was trimmed by 0 bases and J by 4 bases, leaving 11 bases between them. In germline, CDR1 is SGHDT, CDR2 YYEEEE. The CDR3 covers 15 residues.

Sequences were obtained from naive CD8+ T cells sorted from blood. The chain has TRBV5-6 and TRBJ2-1; D possibly uses TRBD1 or TRBD2 (6 bases each). The clonotype comes from a man between 18 and 29 years old in good health. The CDR3: CASSLGGTTYNEQFF. CDR3 nucleotide sequence: TGTGCCAGCAGCTTGGGCGGGACAACGTACAATGAGCAGTTCTTC.